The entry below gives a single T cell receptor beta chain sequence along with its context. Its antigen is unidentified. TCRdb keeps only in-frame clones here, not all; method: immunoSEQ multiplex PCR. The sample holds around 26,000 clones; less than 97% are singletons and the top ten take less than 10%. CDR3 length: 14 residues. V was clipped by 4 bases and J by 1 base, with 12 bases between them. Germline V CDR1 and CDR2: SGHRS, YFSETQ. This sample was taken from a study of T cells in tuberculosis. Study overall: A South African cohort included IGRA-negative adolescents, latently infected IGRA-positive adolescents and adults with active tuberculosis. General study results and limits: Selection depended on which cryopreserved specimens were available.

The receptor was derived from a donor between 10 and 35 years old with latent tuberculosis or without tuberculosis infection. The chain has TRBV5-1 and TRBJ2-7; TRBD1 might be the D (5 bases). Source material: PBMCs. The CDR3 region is CASSPNQGSYEQYF. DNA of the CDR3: TGCGCCAGCAGCCCGAACCAGGGATCCTACGAGCAGTACTTC.